The rows below give T cell receptor beta chains drawn from one sample of a study of T cells in Graves' hyperthyroidism and ophthalmopathy. TCRdb fed the multiplex PCR reads into MiXCR, producing one record per CDR3 protein. The sample records about 400,000 distinct CDR3 sequences, around 15% being singletons. Sequenced input: blood. Source of these receptors: a woman aged 55 to 70 with Graves' ophthalmopathy. Both conserved end residues are trimmed from each CDR3. Each record gives: J gene, D gene, V gene, CDR3 protein. The D gene is left open where the match is weak.

J gene: TRBJ2-1
D gene: NA
V gene: TRBV7-2
CDR3 protein: ASSKAAGLNEQF

J gene: TRBJ1-5
D gene: TRBD1
V gene: TRBV2
CDR3 protein: VSEDRARQPQH

J gene: TRBJ1-1
D gene: TRBD1
V gene: TRBV29-1
CDR3 protein: SVSTGDTEAF

J gene: TRBJ2-2
D gene: NA
V gene: TRBV9
CDR3 protein: ASSVERGRGVTGELF

J gene: TRBJ1-4
D gene: NA
V gene: TRBV7-6
CDR3 protein: ASSLGAANEKLF

J gene: TRBJ2-2
D gene: NA
V gene: TRBV5-1
CDR3 protein: ASSLVRTGELF

J gene: TRBJ2-4
D gene: NA
V gene: TRBV6-1
CDR3 protein: ASSPKIGLAKNIQY

J gene: TRBJ2-1
D gene: NA
V gene: TRBV7-7
CDR3 protein: ASSLSRYNEQF

J gene: TRBJ2-5
D gene: TRBD1
V gene: TRBV24-1
CDR3 protein: ATSDLADRGGEGETQY

J gene: TRBJ2-3
D gene: NA
V gene: TRBV20-1
CDR3 protein: SARSGTRSTDTQY

J gene: TRBJ2-2
D gene: TRBD2
V gene: TRBV28
CDR3 protein: ASSLLAGGVGELF

J gene: TRBJ2-5
D gene: TRBD1
V gene: TRBV3-1
CDR3 protein: ASSPWDREGETQY

J gene: TRBJ2-3
D gene: NA
V gene: TRBV25-1
CDR3 protein: ASAISGGVPDTQY

J gene: TRBJ2-7
D gene: NA
V gene: TRBV6-1
CDR3 protein: ASTNTSRGTSGEQY

J gene: TRBJ2-2
D gene: TRBD1
V gene: TRBV28
CDR3 protein: ASKPPGQVATGELF

J gene: TRBJ1-4
D gene: TRBD1
V gene: TRBV4-1
CDR3 protein: ASSQEGTAINEKLF

J gene: TRBJ2-2
D gene: NA
V gene: TRBV14
CDR3 protein: ASAASRSPTGELF

J gene: TRBJ1-1
D gene: NA
V gene: TRBV10-3
CDR3 protein: AISEGGGMMNTEAF

J gene: TRBJ2-1
D gene: TRBD2
V gene: TRBV9
CDR3 protein: ASSVGLAAYNEQF

J gene: TRBJ1-2
D gene: NA
V gene: TRBV20-1
CDR3 protein: SAPTGRYGYT

J gene: TRBJ2-5
D gene: NA
V gene: TRBV19
CDR3 protein: ASSIDVVQETQY

J gene: TRBJ2-2
D gene: TRBD2
V gene: TRBV7-9
CDR3 protein: ASSPWASGTELF

J gene: TRBJ1-2
D gene: TRBD1
V gene: TRBV5-1
CDR3 protein: ASSLGDRGNYGYT

J gene: TRBJ2-1
D gene: TRBD2
V gene: TRBV12-3/TRBV12-4
CDR3 protein: ASSGTSGRSSYNEQF

J gene: TRBJ2-7
D gene: NA
V gene: TRBV3-1
CDR3 protein: ASSRRGLVSYEQY

J gene: TRBJ1-2
D gene: NA
V gene: TRBV6-2/TRBV6-3
CDR3 protein: ASSYGARGYT

J gene: TRBJ2-5
D gene: TRBD2
V gene: TRBV7-8
CDR3 protein: ASSPPGGTQY

J gene: TRBJ1-1
D gene: NA
V gene: TRBV11-2
CDR3 protein: ASSSIRGRTEAF

J gene: TRBJ2-7
D gene: NA
V gene: TRBV15
CDR3 protein: ATSRDLGWGYEQY

J gene: TRBJ1-6
D gene: TRBD1
V gene: TRBV30
CDR3 protein: AWSSTGGATSPPLH

J gene: TRBJ1-3
D gene: NA
V gene: TRBV29-1
CDR3 protein: SVQTNSGNTIY

J gene: TRBJ1-1
D gene: NA
V gene: TRBV6-1
CDR3 protein: ASSEMRAVNTEAF

J gene: TRBJ2-3
D gene: TRBD1
V gene: TRBV4-2
CDR3 protein: ASSQTGTDGADTQY

J gene: TRBJ2-1
D gene: TRBD1
V gene: TRBV6-7
CDR3 protein: ASSYEGASSYNEQF

J gene: TRBJ2-2
D gene: TRBD1
V gene: TRBV20-1
CDR3 protein: SARLGQSSNTGELF

J gene: TRBJ2-2
D gene: NA
V gene: TRBV11-2
CDR3 protein: ASSLDTLTGELF

J gene: TRBJ2-6
D gene: NA
V gene: TRBV15
CDR3 protein: ATSREGAHGANVLT

J gene: TRBJ2-7
D gene: TRBD2
V gene: TRBV6-1
CDR3 protein: ASTSAGGRSGHEQY

J gene: TRBJ2-5
D gene: NA
V gene: TRBV2
CDR3 protein: ASSRSPQY

J gene: TRBJ1-1
D gene: TRBD1
V gene: TRBV27
CDR3 protein: ASRRDRGSVTEAF

J gene: TRBJ1-2
D gene: NA
V gene: TRBV29-1
CDR3 protein: SVARDTANYGYT

J gene: TRBJ2-7
D gene: NA
V gene: TRBV20-1
CDR3 protein: SVRGRTGQY